Below, 23 T cell receptor beta chains from the same sample are listed, as sequenced in a study of CD8+CD57+ T cells in acquired aplastic anemia. CD8+CD57+ cell expansion, shown by flow cytometry, had occurred in the patients selected for sequencing. Genomic DNA constituted the template upon which TCR beta VDJ and CDR3 profiling was performed. TCRdb used MiXCR to reprocess the reads, holding one entry per CDR3 protein. The sample has about 180,000 distinct CDR3 sequences, roughly 65% seen once; the top ten hold 40% to 50%. Sequencing used sorted CD4+, CD8+, or CD8+CD57+ T cells (not recorded which) from PBMCs. The receptors derive from a human donor with aplastic anemia.

This sequence joins TRBV7-9 and TRBJ2-1, with D uncertain. Trimming pared 0 bases from V and 5 bases from J, leaving 5 bases between. Germline assignment: CDR1 SEHNR and CDR2 FQNEAQ (reference sequence). The CDR3 sequence is 13 residues long. The CDR3 reads CASSLAQHNEQFF. In DNA, the CDR3 is TGTGCCAGCAGCTTAGCGCAGCACAATGAGCAGTTCTTC.

This clonotype was seen at least ten times. The rearrangement joins TRBV20-1 to TRBJ2-2, with unresolved D. Per germline, CDR1 DFQATT and CDR2 SNEGSKA (reference sequence). With 3 bases removed from V and 3 bases from J, the gap between germline ends came to 11 bases. This CDR3 has 14 amino acids. The CDR3, as DNA: TGCAGTGCTAGGGGCCCATACGACACCGGGGAGCTGTTTTTT. Translated, it gives CSARGPYDTGELFF.

This clonotype was found once. The chain carries TRBV25-1 and TRBJ2-3; 16 bases line up with TRBD2. CDR3 length: 19 residues. After removal of 4 bases from V and 4 bases from J, the junction contained 11 bases not matched to a gene. CDR1 MGHDK and CDR2 SYGVNS come from the germline V gene. The CDR3 DNA sequence: TGTGCCAGCAGTGGACCGGGACTAGCGGGGGGGCTTGTAGCAGATACGCAGTATTTT. Translated, it gives CASSGPGLAGGLVADTQYF.

The chain's CDR3 is CAISELVSGRSSYNEQFF. Here the CDR3 DNA reads TGTGCCATCAGTGAGTTGGTTAGCGGGAGGAGCTCCTACAATGAGCAGTTCTTC. This chain joins TRBV10-3 and TRBJ2-1, with 10 bases fitting TRBD2. CDR3 length: 18 residues. Germline assignment: CDR1 ENHRY and CDR2 SYGVKD. Germline trimming cut 1 base from V and 0 bases from J; bases unmatched to any gene: 6.

The table lists this clonotype with many counts. The gene calls are TRBV6-6 and TRBJ2-7; 7 nucleotides agree with TRBD2. The CDR3 is 13 residues long. V lost 11 bases to trimming and J lost 2 bases; unmatched junction nucleotides: 9. In germline, CDR1 is MNHNY, CDR2 SVGAGI (reference sequence). The CDR3 spells CAVGQRDAYEQYF. The CDR3 DNA follows: TGTGCCGTTGGTCAGCGGGATGCCTACGAGCAGTACTTC.

The chain has TRBV7-2 and TRBJ2-3; D ambiguous. Trimming took 1 base from V and 8 from J, leaving 7 bases between them. CDR3 length equals 12 residues. Germline V gives CDR1 SGHTA, CDR2 FQGNSA. CDR3 in DNA: TGTGCCAGCAGCTTAGATCACGGTACGCAGTATTTT. This translates into CASSLDHGTQYF.

CDR3 in DNA: TGTGCCAGCAGTTTGGGGGTGGGGGGCCGGGGCTACACCTTC. This translates into CASSLGVGGRGYTF. The chain joins TRBV12-3 or TRBV12-4 to TRBJ1-2, with D perhaps TRBD1 (6 bases). V lost 3 bases and J lost 8, with 16 bases in between. This CDR3 contains 14 residues.

The rearrangement links TRBV7-9 to TRBJ2-7, with D maybe TRBD2 (7 bases). This CDR3 spans 13 amino acids. Germline CDR1 SEHNR, CDR2 FQNEAQ (reference sequence). V was pared by 5 bases and J by 3 bases, with 11 bases between. The CDR3 DNA follows: TGTGCCAGCAGCCCGGGGGGCGACTACGAGCAGTACTTC. Translated, it gives CASSPGGDYEQYF.

The chain employs TRBV2 and TRBJ2-7; D is undetermined. CDR3 length: 14 residues. CDR1 and CDR2 from the germline V gene are SNHLY and FYNNEI. The V end was cut by 5 bases, the J end by 3 bases, with 14 bases between. The CDR3 reads CASSLFVRDYEQYF. Here the CDR3 DNA reads TGTGCCAGCAGTTTATTTGTTAGGGACTACGAGCAGTACTTC.

The rearrangement joins TRBV19 to TRBJ2-1; 12 bases map to TRBD2. The V segment lost 10 bases and the J segment 8 bases; nucleotides outside the gene matches: 9. This CDR3 is built from 14 residues. Germline CDR1 and CDR2: LNHDA and SQIVND (reference sequence). CDR3 amino acids: CATQRTSGMDEQFF. The CDR3, as DNA: TGTGCCACCCAAAGGACTAGCGGGATGGATGAGCAGTTCTTC.

This clonotype came up many times. The chain employs TRBV5-1 and TRBJ1-1; D call uncertain. Germline CDR1 and CDR2: SGHRS and YFSETQ. The CDR3 is 15 residues long. V lost 0 bases, J lost 5 bases, and 14 bases lay in between. CDR3: CASSLAGHRRTEAFF. CDR3 nucleotide sequence: TGCGCCAGCAGCTTGGCAGGTCACCGACGGACTGAAGCTTTCTTT.

This rearrangement joins TRBV10-3 to TRBJ1-1; perhaps TRBD1 as D (5 bases). Trimming stripped 4 bases from V and 8 bases from J, with 11 bases between. CDR1 and CDR2 (germline): ENHRY, SYGVKD. The CDR3 length is 12 residues. The CDR3 sequence: CAISVGAAEAFF. CDR3 DNA: TGTGCCATCAGTGTTGGGGCAGCCGAAGCTTTCTTT.

The chain joins TRBV19 to TRBJ1-5, with a tentative D call TRBD1 (6 bases). V lost 3 bases to trimming and J lost 6 bases, with 15 bases between them. Germline CDR1 reads LNHDA; CDR2 reads SQIVND (reference sequence). There are 15 residues in the CDR3. The CDR3 nucleotides read TGTGCCAGTAGTATGTTTGCAGGGGTCCGTCAGCCCCAGCATTTT. Translated, it gives CASSMFAGVRQPQHF.

This clonotype turned up a few times. The genes are TRBV25-1 and TRBJ1-6, with 7 positions matching TRBD1. J gave up 7 bases and V 4 bases, and 7 bases lay outside the gene matches. The length of the CDR3 is 15 residues. Germline V gene sequence: CDR1 MGHDK, CDR2 SYGVNS. This chain's CDR3 is CASSGGDSGNSPLHF. Here the CDR3 DNA reads TGTGCCAGCAGTGGGGGGGACAGCGGGAATTCACCCCTCCACTTT.

A note on this clonotype: One junction end does not reproduce the germline sequence, and a read error may be involved. The gene calls are TRBV2 and TRBJ2-1; TRBD2 agrees at 8 bases. There are 15 residues in the CDR3. Germline lookup yields CDR1 SNHLY and CDR2 FYNNEI. The DNA for the CDR3 is TGTGCCGGCAGTGAGGTCCTAGCGGGTTACAATGAGCAGTTCTTC. This encodes CAGSEVLAGYNEQFF.

V usage is TRBV7-3 and J usage is TRBJ2-1; either TRBD1 or TRBD2 may fit D (5 bases each). This CDR3 is built from 18 residues. V shed 2 bases and J shed 9 bases, with 26 bases lying between them. Germline V CDR1 and CDR2: SGHTA, FQGTGA. The CDR3 here is CASSLLVPFPKSGGEQFF. CDR3 DNA sequence: TGTGCCAGCAGCTTACTGGTCCCGTTCCCAAAGTCTGGGGGTGAGCAGTTCTTC. Full variable domain (remainder filled in from reference TRBV7-3 and TRBJ2-1): GAGVSQTPSNKVTEKGKYVELRCDPISGHTALYWYRQSLGQGPEFLIYFQGTGAADDSGLPNDRFFAVRPEGSVSTLKIQRTERGDSAVYLCASSLLVPFPKSGGEQFFGPGTRLTVL.

CDR3 in amino acids: CASSLQGDFNEQFF. The CDR3, as DNA: TGTGCCAGCAGCTTACAGGGGGACTTCAATGAGCAGTTCTTC. V is TRBV7-2 and J is TRBJ2-1; D might be TRBD1 (7 bases). Germline CDR1 and CDR2: SGHTA and FQGNSA. The CDR3 spans 14 residues. Trimming removed 2 bases at V and 6 bases at J, with 11 bases between.

The CDR3: CAISPAQGWSGEAFF. CDR3 coding DNA: TGTGCCATATCTCCGGCCCAGGGGTGGAGTGGTGAAGCTTTCTTT. The rearrangement uses TRBV19 and TRBJ1-1; weak D call: TRBD1 (6 bases). V lost 10 bases and J lost 7, with 25 bases in between. The CDR3 covers 15 residues. Germline V gives CDR1 LNHDA, CDR2 SQIVND (reference sequence).

Comment on this clonotype: One end of the junction does not line up with germline, which may come from a read error. The chain employs TRBV19 and TRBJ2-5; TRBD2 might be the D (6 bases). CDR3 length: 15 amino acids. Germline V gene sequence: CDR1 LNHDA, CDR2 SQIVND (reference sequence). For the CDR3, the DNA is TGCGCCAGTAGTACCCTTGGGGGGTCTGAGGAGACCCAGTACTTC. It is translated as CASSTLGGSEETQYF.

The chain links TRBV5-8 to TRBJ1-3; 7 bases are a match to TRBD1. The V gene end was trimmed by 3 bases and the J gene end by 4 bases; junction bases not matched to a gene: 7. There are 15 residues in the CDR3. Germline V CDR1 and CDR2: SGHTS, YDEGEE. The CDR3 region has the DNA TGTGCCAGCAGCTGGGGACAGTCACGCGGAAACACCATATATTTT. Protein: CASSWGQSRGNTIYF. The entire variable domain, with the rest obtained from reference TRBV5-8 and TRBJ1-3, is as follows: EAGVTQSPTHLIKTRGQQATLRCSPISGHTSVYWYQQALGLGLQFLLWYDEGEERNRGNFPPRFSGRQFPNYSSELNVNALELEDSALYLCASSWGQSRGNTIYFGEGSWLTVV.

V is TRBV20-1 and J is TRBJ2-4; perhaps TRBD2 as D (7 bases). V lost 0 bases and J 4 bases, leaving 13 bases between the germline ends. The CDR3 contains 15 residues. In germline, CDR1 is DFQATT, CDR2 SNEGSKA (reference sequence). The chain's CDR3 is CSARDEGGAKNIQYF. In nucleotides, the CDR3 is TGCAGTGCTAGAGATGAAGGGGGGGCTAAAAACATTCAGTACTTC.

The chain links TRBV5-1 to TRBJ2-7; tentative D call: TRBD1 (6 bases). The ends were cut back, 4 bases at V and 3 bases at J, with 14 bases in the middle. Germline loops: CDR1 SGHRS, CDR2 YFSETQ. This CDR3 contains 14 residues. CDR3 in DNA: TGCGCCAGCAGCCATGGGGGACAAGGCTACGAGCAGTACTTC. Its translation: CASSHGGQGYEQYF.

CDR3 bases: TGCGCCAGCAGGGGGGGGTACGGAAACACCATATATTTT. Translating gives CASRGGYGNTIYF. The gene calls are TRBV10-1 and TRBJ1-3, with a possible D match to TRBD1 (5 bases). Germline CDR1 reads WNHNN; CDR2 reads SYGVQD (reference sequence). The V and J ends lost 6 bases and 4 bases respectively, with 10 bases between them. This CDR3 is built from 13 residues.